The source of this TCR beta chain is a study of T cell responses to AZD1222 COVID-19 vaccine. General study findings and limits: It was only 6 or 7 AZD1222 recipients who were seropositive at baseline. Increased Spike-specific TCR breadth and depth were observed after two AZD1222 doses. Females outnumbered males among donors, who were mostly white British; clonal diversity was possibly underestimated.

This clone was found once. The antigen remains undetermined. Data came from immunoSEQ multiplex PCR; TCRdb stores just in-frame clones and leaves some out. Found here are 75,000 to 90,000 clones, 90% to 95% of them singletons; the top ten hold roughly 4.8%. The V and J ends lost 2 bases and 5 bases respectively, with 12 bases between them. Germline CDR1 and CDR2: ENHRY and SYGVKD. This CDR3 is built from 14 residues. This sample comprised peripheral blood, obtained on day 0 of AZD1222 vaccination. The chain links TRBV10-3 to TRBJ2-5, with D perhaps TRBD2 (6 bases). The TCR comes from an adult in good health. The CDR3 region is CAISERGSQETQYF. Here the CDR3 DNA reads TGTGCCATCAGTGAGCGGGGGTCTCAGGAGACCCAGTACTTC.